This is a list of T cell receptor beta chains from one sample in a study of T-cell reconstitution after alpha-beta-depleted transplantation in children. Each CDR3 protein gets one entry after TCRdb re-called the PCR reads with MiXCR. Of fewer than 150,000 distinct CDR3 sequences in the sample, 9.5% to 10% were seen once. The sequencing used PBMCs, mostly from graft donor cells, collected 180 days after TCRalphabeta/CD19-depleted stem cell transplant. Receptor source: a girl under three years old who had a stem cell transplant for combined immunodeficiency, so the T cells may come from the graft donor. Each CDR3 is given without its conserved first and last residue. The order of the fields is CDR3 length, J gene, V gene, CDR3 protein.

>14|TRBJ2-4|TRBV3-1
ASSQDKTGQGNIQY
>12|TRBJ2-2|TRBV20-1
SARRLAGTGELF
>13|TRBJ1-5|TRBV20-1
SATDRYRGGQPQH
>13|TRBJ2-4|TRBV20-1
SADSLHLAKNIQY
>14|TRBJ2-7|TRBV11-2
ASSLEGAEGSYEQY
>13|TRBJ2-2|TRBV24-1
ATRGQGGKSGELF
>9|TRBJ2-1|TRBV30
AWSVAGREF
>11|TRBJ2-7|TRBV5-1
ASSLEAGREQY
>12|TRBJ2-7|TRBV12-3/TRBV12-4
ASSFSAGPYEQY
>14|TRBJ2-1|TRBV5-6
ASSLATASGYNEQF
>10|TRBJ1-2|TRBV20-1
SAVDRGKGYT
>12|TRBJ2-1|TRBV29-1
SVVASGSYNEQF
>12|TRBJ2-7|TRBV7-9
ASSLVASSGEQY
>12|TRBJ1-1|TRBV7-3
ASSLQSRNTEAF
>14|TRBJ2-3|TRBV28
ASPPKLAGGTDTQY
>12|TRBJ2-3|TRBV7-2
ASSFAGSTDTQY
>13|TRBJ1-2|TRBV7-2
ASSWDRGRNYGYT
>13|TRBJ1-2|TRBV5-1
ASSGWDGSNYGYT
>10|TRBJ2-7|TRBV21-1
ASRGEGREQY
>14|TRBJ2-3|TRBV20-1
SARGPPAGGPDTQY
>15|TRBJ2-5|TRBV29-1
SVEDRWADWRQETQY
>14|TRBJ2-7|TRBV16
ASSPREGTGAYEQY
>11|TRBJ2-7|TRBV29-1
SVGQAPTYEQY
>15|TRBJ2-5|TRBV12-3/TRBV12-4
ASSLRTGTGAGETQY